This is a list of T cell receptor beta chains from one sample in a study of OX40 agonist ivuxolimab in advanced cancers. The protocol was immunoSEQ multiplex PCR, while the TCRdb copy is restricted to in-frame clones and leaves out a portion. The sample carries about 20,000 clones, over 70% recorded once. The sample consisted of CD4+ or CD8+ T cells sorted from blood, taken in a trial of the OX40 agonist ivuxolimab. Source of these receptors: an adult with an advanced solid tumor such as melanoma, head and neck, liver or kidney cancer. Both conserved end residues are part of each CDR3. The D gene is left open where the match is weak. The size field is filled for only some rows; it gives once, few, many or a size class.

D,J,size,length,V,DNA,CDR3
NA,TRBJ2-7,few,11,TRBV5-5,TGTGCCAGCAGCTTGTCGTGGGAGCAGTACTTC,CASSLSWEQYF
NA,TRBJ2-3,NA,16,TRBV11-1,TGTGCCAGCAGCCCCAAGGGACTGACTAGCACAGATACGCAGTATTTT,CASSPKGLTSTDTQYF
TRBD1,TRBJ1-1,NA,12,TRBV29-1,TGCAGCGTTGACGGACAGGGAGGTGAAGCTTTCTTT,CSVDGQGGEAFF
NA,TRBJ1-2,NA,19,TRBV6-4,TGTGCCAGCAGTTTGAGGTTTTCTGGGGATCCGGTCTCTAACTATGGCTACACCTTC,CASSLRFSGDPVSNYGYTF
TRBD1,TRBJ2-7,NA,15,TRBV6-1,TGTGCCAGCAGTGGGGGACAGGGGGCGTTCTACGAGCAGTACTTC,CASSGGQGAFYEQYF
NA,TRBJ2-1,NA,12,TRBV13,TGTGCCAGCAGCATGACTAGCAATGAGCAGTTCTTC,CASSMTSNEQFF
NA,TRBJ1-3,few,15,TRBV9,TGTGCCAGCAGCGTAAATACCGGGCTTGGAAACACCATATATTTT,CASSVNTGLGNTIYF
NA,TRBJ2-1,NA,13,TRBV15,TGTGCCACCAGCAGTAGATCTAAGAATGAGCAGTTCTTC,CATSSRSKNEQFF
TRBD2,TRBJ2-7,NA,16,TRBV5-4,TGTGCCAGCAGCTTGGCCAGGATAAGCGGGATTTACGAGCAGTACTTC,CASSLARISGIYEQYF
TRBD2,TRBJ2-1,once,16,TRBV5-4,TGTGCCAGCAGCCCCTCCCCGCGGGAGCCCTACAATGAGCAGTTCTTC,CASSPSPREPYNEQFF